This T cell receptor (beta chain) was sequenced in a study of cytomegalovirus exposure and HLA in healthy donors. Study-level points and caveats: Confirmation in vitro established that a few CMV-associated chains were specific for CMV antigens. Altogether, 150 to 200 TCR beta chains were recorded as cytomegalovirus-associated. The dataset shows that most TCR sequences were rare, while some public TCRs occurred in many donors.

Assay used: immunoSEQ multiplex PCR; TCRdb lists only in-frame clones, some missing. Counted here are 60,000 to 75,000 clones, around 96% occurring once; the ten biggest clones make up approximately 1%. The CDR3 is 12 amino acids. V gave up 6 bases and J gave up 6 bases; unmatched junction bases: 3. In germline, CDR1 is SNHLY, CDR2 FYNNEI. In regard to this clone: Its target is unknown.

The sample taken for sequencing was PBMCs. This receptor was obtained from a man younger than 30 in good health and CMV-seronegative. The rearrangement links TRBV2 to TRBJ1-2, with 8 bases aligning to TRBD1. The CDR3 loop reads CASRDRDDGYTF. Here the CDR3 DNA reads TGTGCCAGCAGGGACAGGGACGATGGCTACACCTTC.